This T cell receptor beta chain originates from a study of T cell responses to AZD1222 COVID-19 vaccine. Study-wide background: Some second doses came at about 4 weeks and others at about 12 weeks; these were pooled.

The data were produced by immunoSEQ multiplex PCR, yet TCRdb's version contains in-frame clones alone and is incomplete. Among some 120,000 clones, about 92% were seen once, and the ten largest hold about 3%. Overall study results and limits: Donor demographics were predominantly white British with a female majority; clonal diversity may be underestimated.

Germline loops: CDR1 MNHEY, CDR2 SMNVEV (reference sequence). V was trimmed by 3 bases and J by 5 bases, leaving 5 bases between them. The CDR3 covers 12 residues. With regard to this clone: Its antigen remains unknown.

The sample consisted of peripheral blood, taken on day 0 of AZD1222 vaccination. This receptor was obtained from an adult in good health. The chain uses TRBV27 and TRBJ2-1; D gene unclear. The chain's CDR3 is CASSFTDNEQFF. The CDR3, as DNA: TGTGCCAGCAGTTTTACGGACAATGAGCAGTTCTTC.